This paragraph reports one T cell receptor (beta chain). The antigen remains unidentified. The CDR3 totals 14 residues. Per germline, CDR1 DFQATT and CDR2 SNEGSKA (reference sequence). The V end was cut by 6 bases, the J end by 0 bases, with 12 bases between. This sample is part of a study of post-analysis software for immune sequencing data. Study-level background: The cohort encompassed relapsing-remitting, secondary progressive and progressive-relapsing multiple sclerosis disease courses.

Incorporated into the TCR beta cDNA libraries were unique molecular identifiers, which served to reduce PCR and sequencing biases. Input populations of 1 to 10 million T cells gave rise to about 480,000 cDNA molecules. A single record per CDR3 protein comes from TCRdb applying MiXCR to the PCR reads. The profile covers 650,000 to 850,000 distinct CDR3 sequences, with around 46% appearing a single time and approximately 4.4% taken by the ten largest. Whole-study findings and limits: Patients had higher frequencies than controls of about 5 TRBV segments, including TRBV5-6, TRBV5-1 and TRBV20-1. Controls had significantly higher normalized Chao1 diversity than multiple sclerosis patients. By F measure, strong co-clustering occurred among samples prepared in the same batch.

The J gene is TRBJ2-1, the V gene TRBV20-1; D perhaps matches TRBD1 (6 bases). This receptor was obtained from a girl aged 5-17 years with multiple sclerosis. Source material: blood. The CDR3 DNA is TGCAGTGCCGGACAGCATAGCTCCTACAATGAGCAGTTCTTC. Translation: CSAGQHSSYNEQFF.